Sequencing of this TCR beta chain was carried out in a study of OX40 agonist ivuxolimab in advanced cancers. Regarding the complete study: Ivuxolimab was a fully human IgG2 agonistic monoclonal antibody targeting the costimulatory receptor OX40 (CD134). Intravenous ivuxolimab was administered to patients every 2 weeks at six dose levels: 0.01, 0.1, 0.3, 1.5, 3 and 10 mg/kg. The purpose of peripheral TCRbeta sequencing was to test whether ivuxolimab changed TCR sequence diversity and led to clonal T-cell expansion. The monotherapy dose-escalation portion (N ≈ 56 patients) of the phase I ivuxolimab trial is reported in the paper. In the dose-escalation cohort, 65% to 90% of patients were male, and the mean age was roughly 60 years, with a range of roughly 20 to 85. Among the approximately 54 dose-escalation patients, about 19 had hepatocellular carcinoma, around 15 melanoma, 9 renal cell carcinoma and 9 head and neck cancer. Partial responses occurred in three dose-escalation patients, of whom one had hepatocellular carcinoma and two had cutaneous melanoma. Prior anti-PD-1, anti-PD-L1 or anti-CTLA-4 therapy was permitted, and roughly two fifths of dose-escalation patients had received checkpoint inhibitors.

Genomic DNA was extracted from sorted cells for sequencing of the TCRbeta CDR3 region. TCRbeta CDR3 regions were sequenced using the immunoSEQ Assay. TCRdb provides this immuneACCESS table in a form limited to in-frame rearrangements. Some clones are lacking; in checked studies, under half of them reflect an unresolved V gene, and why the rest are absent is not known. Counted in this sample were 55,000 to 70,000 clones; 70% to 90% of them appeared once. 5% to 6.5% of the sample lies in the top ten. The CDR3 sequence holds 18 residues, the cysteine and phenylalanine included. Of all the DNA, just the CDR3 is kept, 54 bases in frame from base 1. As encoded in the germline V gene, CDR1 is SGHVS while CDR2 is FQNEAQ. The junction shows trimming of 2 bases on V and 7 bases on J, plus 25 bases between the germline ends. Concerning this clone: No antigen is known for it. No much larger clonotype is one base removed from it; base qualities were not supplied.

What the work shows at the level of the full study, not this receptor alone: At doses from 0.1 to 3.0 mg/kg, clonal expansion was seen in both CD4+ and CD8+ blood T cells between baseline and week 6. Low levels of normalized T-cell clonal expansion were also seen in some nonresponding patients. In the 0.1-3.0 mg/kg groups, partial responders had among the lowest normalized peripheral clonal expansion, particularly in CD8+ T cells. After ivuxolimab, more expanded clones were found on average in CD8+ T cells than in CD4+ T cells. The antigen specificity of the peripheral T cells that underwent clonal expansion was not determined.

The trial excluded patients who had a history of autoimmune disease or were on systemic immunosuppression. Peripheral blood for TCR sequencing was collected from all dose cohorts at baseline, on cycle 4 day 1, and on cycle 7 day 1. Samples came from an open-label, multicenter, first-in-human phase I dose-escalation trial of ivuxolimab. Adults with locally advanced or metastatic melanoma, renal cell carcinoma, hepatocellular carcinoma or head and neck squamous cell carcinoma were enrolled in the trial. Before TCR sequencing, CD4+ T cells and CD8+ T cells from peripheral blood were sorted into separate populations.

The clonotype was recovered from an adult with an advanced solid tumor such as melanoma, head and neck, liver or kidney cancer. Recombination linked TRBV7-8 to TRBJ2-3; tentative D gene TRBD2, with 5 bases matching. The sample here was CD4+ or CD8+ T cells sorted from blood, taken in a trial of the OX40 agonist ivuxolimab. The CDR3 loop reads CASSLPLRLSREMNTQYF. The nucleotide sequence reads TGTGCCAGCAGCTTACCGTTAAGGTTGAGTCGGGAAATGAATACGCAGTATTTT.